Each of the 20 T cell receptor beta chains below was sequenced from the same sample in a study of beta chain features in type 1 diabetes. General study results and limits: TCRB CDR3 length was moderately but significantly reduced in all four CD4+ subsets of Type 1 diabetes patients.

Antigens of these TCRs are unknown. Expressed TCRB transcripts got sequenced, as all isolated RNA was reverse transcribed. Profiled with immunoSEQ multiplex PCR; TCRdb holds only in-frame clones, not every one. Among 600,000 to 750,000 clones listed, under 15% were seen once. The sequenced sample consisted of naive CD4+ T cells from blood. The receptors were sampled from a young man with type 1 diabetes.

Only a few counts were recorded for this clone. This sequence joins TRBV7-2 and TRBJ2-5; a possible D gene is TRBD2 (6 bases). The CDR3 is 12 amino acids. The germline V gene has CDR1 SGHTA and CDR2 FQGNSA. Trimming removed 2 bases from V and 7 bases from J, with 8 bases in between. CDR3 nucleotides: TGTGCCAGCAGCTTAAACGGGGGGACCCAGTACTTC. It translates to CASSLNGGTQYF.

This chain connects TRBV18 to TRBJ1-5, with a weak D call TRBD1 (6 bases). The CDR3 spans 15 residues. The germline gives CDR1 KGHSH, CDR2 LQKENI. V lost 5 bases and J 3 bases, leaving 14 bases between the germline ends. The CDR3 protein is CASSATGNTNQPQHF. In DNA form, the CDR3 reads TGTGCCAGCTCAGCAACAGGGAATACCAATCAGCCCCAGCATTTT.

The chain joins TRBV30 to TRBJ1-2; D is undetermined. The CDR3 is made up of 16 amino acids. Trimming cost V 3 bases and J 0 bases, with 17 bases left between them. CDR1 GTSNPN and CDR2 SVGIG come from the germline V gene (reference sequence). This CDR3 reads CAWRELVGKANYGYTF. The CDR3 coding sequence is TGTGCCTGGAGGGAATTAGTCGGGAAGGCTAACTATGGCTACACCTTC.

V usage is TRBV30 and J usage is TRBJ2-2; no clear D gene. The CDR3 consists of 14 residues. Germline CDR1 reads GTSNPN; CDR2 reads SVGIG (reference sequence). CDR3 in amino acids: CATSTGPNTGELFF. CDR3 in DNA: TGTGCTACTTCAACGGGCCCCAACACCGGGGAGCTGTTTTTT.

This clone has more than one count but fewer than ten. The chain combines TRBV4-1 with TRBJ1-2; TRBD1 matches at 10 bases. V lost 4 bases to trimming and J lost 7 bases; unmatched junction nucleotides: 6. This CDR3 has 14 residues. Germline lookup yields CDR1 MGHRA and CDR2 YSYEKL. Written as DNA, the CDR3 is TGCGCCAGCAGCCGAGAAGGGACAGGGGTTGGCTACACCTTC. Translation: CASSREGTGVGYTF.

This clone was seen only a few times. The chain combines TRBV19 with TRBJ1-2; D possibly corresponds to TRBD1 (5 bases). The CDR3 contains 11 residues. Trimming removed 5 bases at V and 8 bases at J, with 9 bases between. The germline CDR1 and CDR2 sequences are LNHDA and SQIVND (reference sequence). CDR3: CASSGSGGYTF. The CDR3 DNA reads TGTGCCAGTAGTGGTTCAGGGGGCTACACCTTC.

The genes are TRBV29-1 and TRBJ1-2, with D perhaps TRBD1 (6 bases). Trimming shortened V by 0 bases and J by 7 bases, and 15 bases separated the two germline ends. The CDR3 length is 14 residues. CDR1 is SQVTM and CDR2 is ANQGSEA in the germline V gene. The CDR3 bases are TGCAGCGTTGAAGATCAGATCGGGACAACTGGCTACACCTTC. Its protein product is CSVEDQIGTTGYTF. Complete variable domain (other parts from reference TRBV29-1 and TRBJ1-2): SAVISQKPSRDICQRGTSLTIQCQVDSQVTMMFWYRQQPGQSLTLIATANQGSEATYESGFVIDKFPISRPNLTFSTLTVSNMSPEDSSIYLCSVEDQIGTTGYTFGSGTRLTVV.

The chain has TRBV29-1 and TRBJ2-1; 7 bases map to TRBD1. This CDR3 is built from 12 residues. V was pared by 7 bases and J by 6 bases, with 6 bases of the junction left unmatched. Germline CDR1 reads SQVTM; CDR2 reads ANQGSEA. CDR3 protein: CSAVTGINEQFF. In DNA, the CDR3 is TGCAGCGCCGTGACAGGGATCAATGAGCAGTTCTTC.

This clone was counted between two and nine times. The V and J genes are TRBV15 and TRBJ1-5; D is possibly TRBD1 (6 bases). The ends were cut back, 1 base at V and 15 bases at J, with 19 bases in the middle. In germline, CDR1 is LNHNV, CDR2 YYDKDF (reference sequence). The CDR3 totals 14 residues. The CDR3 sequence is CATSRVGGKRVWHF. The CDR3 DNA reads as TGTGCCACCAGCAGAGTAGGGGGGAAGAGGGTGTGGCATTTT.

The J gene is TRBJ1-4, the V gene TRBV28; unclear D gene. Trimming cost V 3 bases and J 10 bases, with 18 bases left between them. There are 15 residues in the CDR3. Germline loops: CDR1 MDHEN, CDR2 SYDVKM. DNA for the CDR3: TGTGCCAGCAGTTTGTCCGACACTCCTTGGGGAAAACTGTTTTTT. This encodes CASSLSDTPWGKLFF.

The chain has TRBV19 and TRBJ2-3, with 9 bases identical to TRBD1. Germline V lookup: CDR1 LNHDA, CDR2 SQIVND (reference sequence). There are 15 residues in the CDR3. The trim removed 5 bases at V and 6 bases at J, leaving 9 bases unmatched. CDR3 DNA sequence: TGTGCCAGTAGTGACGAACAGGGGGCACCGGATACGCAGTATTTT. Translation gives CASSDEQGAPDTQYF.

This clone was recorded at least ten times. V is TRBV13 and J is TRBJ2-1, with D unclear. The germline V gene has CDR1 PRHDT and CDR2 FYEKMQ (reference sequence). V shed 5 bases and J shed 0 bases, with 11 bases lying between them. The CDR3 consists of 15 residues. CDR3 residues: CASSPPRSSYNEQFF. As DNA, the CDR3 is TGTGCCAGCAGCCCTCCTCGGAGCTCCTACAATGAGCAGTTCTTC.

The rearrangement links TRBV28 to TRBJ2-6; D possibly matches TRBD1 or TRBD2 (5 bases each). The germline gives CDR1 MDHEN, CDR2 SYDVKM. The CDR3 extends over 15 amino acids. Trimming pared 8 bases from V and 0 bases from J, leaving 11 bases between. CDR3 sequence (DNA): TGTGCCAGCTCCGGGGCAAGCTCTGGGGCCAACGTCCTGACTTTC. Protein sequence: CASSGASSGANVLTF. The entire variable domain, with the rest obtained from reference TRBV28 and TRBJ2-6, is as follows: DVKVTQSSRYLVKRTGEKVFLECVQDMDHENMFWYRQDPGLGLRLIYFSYDVKMKEKGDIPEGYSVSREKKERFSLILESASTNQTSMYLCASSGASSGANVLTFGAGSRLTVL.

The CDR3 DNA sequence: TGTGCCAGCAGCTTTAATGGACAGGCCCAAGAGACCCAGTACTTC. Protein: CASSFNGQAQETQYF. The chain has TRBV5-6 and TRBJ2-5, with 7 nucleotides matching TRBD1. J gave up 1 base and V 2 bases, and 5 bases lay outside the gene matches. Germline values: CDR1 SGHDT, CDR2 YYEEEE. This CDR3 comprises 15 residues.

This chain connects TRBV4-1 to TRBJ1-5, with D possibly matching TRBD1 (5 bases). The germline V gene has CDR1 MGHRA and CDR2 YSYEKL. Trimming shortened V by 3 bases and J by 5 bases, and 11 bases separated the two germline ends. The CDR3 spans 14 residues. CDR3 region: CASSHRDGDQPQHF. The CDR3 DNA reads as TGCGCCAGCAGCCACCGGGACGGGGATCAGCCCCAGCATTTT.

The chain has TRBV19 and TRBJ1-5, with D tentatively TRBD1 (6 bases). The V gene's germline CDR1 is LNHDA and CDR2 SQIVND (reference sequence). This CDR3 has 13 amino acids. V lost 10 bases to trimming and J lost 5 bases, with 15 bases between them. This CDR3 reads CAIGGQGHQPQHF. Written as DNA, the CDR3 is TGTGCCATTGGGGGGCAGGGCCATCAGCCCCAGCATTTT.

The chain links TRBV5-6 to TRBJ1-4, with TRBD1 matching over 8 bases. Germline loops: CDR1 SGHDT, CDR2 YYEEEE. V dropped 4 bases and J dropped 7; count of bases not matched to a gene: 12. The CDR3 runs 16 residues. CDR3 protein: CASSLATGTGLEKLFF. CDR3 nucleotide sequence: TGTGCCAGCAGCCTCGCGACCGGGACAGGACTTGAAAAACTGTTTTTT.

This clone was detected only a few times. The chain employs TRBV11-3 and TRBJ2-1; D call uncertain. The V end was cut by 4 bases, the J end by 7 bases, with 5 bases between. In germline, CDR1 is SGHNT, CDR2 YENEEA. The CDR3 consists of 11 residues. The CDR3 nucleotides read TGTGCCAGCAGCTGGGAAAATGAGCAGTTCTTC. Translated: CASSWENEQFF.

This clone was counted between two and nine times. V gene TRBV19 combines with J gene TRBJ2-3, with D possibly being TRBD2 (5 bases). The CDR3 spans 15 residues. Germline V gene data show CDR1 as LNHDA and CDR2 as SQIVND (reference sequence). Trimming pared 5 bases from V and 0 bases from J, leaving 12 bases between. CDR3 in DNA: TGTGCCAGTAGTGAGCGAGGGTCCAGCACAGATACGCAGTATTTT. This encodes CASSERGSSTDTQYF. Variable domain in full (rest from reference TRBV19 and TRBJ2-3): DGGITQSPKYLFRKEGQNVTLSCEQNLNHDAMYWYRQDPGQGLRLIYYSQIVNDFQKGDIAEGYSVSREKKESFPLTVTSAQKNPTAFYLCASSERGSSTDTQYFGPGTRLTVL.

This clone was counted a few times. The chain joins TRBV30 to TRBJ2-3; D gene uncertain. Trimming removed 0 bases at V and 0 bases at J, with 13 bases between. This CDR3 is built from 16 residues. Per the germline V gene, CDR1 is GTSNPN and CDR2 is SVGIG (reference sequence). The CDR3 spells CAWSVLRLGSTDTQYF. Here the CDR3 DNA reads TGTGCCTGGAGTGTCCTCAGGTTGGGTAGCACAGATACGCAGTATTTT.